Listed here is a single T cell receptor (beta chain). This record belongs to a study of blood T cell repertoires in COVID-19. CDR3 length: 16 residues. V shed 4 bases, J shed 8 bases, and the junction held 11 bases outside the gene matches. Germline assignment: CDR1 LNHDA and CDR2 SQIVND (reference sequence). Assay used: immunoSEQ multiplex PCR; TCRdb lists only in-frame clones, some missing. The sample includes about 220,000 clones, 86% of them seen just once. Everyone who took part was about 18 to 89 years old, and they came from about two dozen US areas. Cohorts were determined from participant-reported clinical history.

Sequenced input: PBMCs or T cells enriched from blood (not recorded which). The receptor's source is a woman aged 40 to 50 with acute COVID-19. This chain joins TRBV19 and TRBJ1-4, with TRBD1 matching over 9 bases. The CDR3 region has the DNA TGTGCCAGTAGTACCTACACCGGGACAGGGTCGGAAAAACTGTTTTTT. The encoded protein is CASSTYTGTGSEKLFF.